A single sample is the source of the 20 T cell receptor beta chains below, sequenced in a study of early T cells in non-severe SARS-CoV-2 infection (dated by TCRdb to about 2021). Library prep was done by 5' RACE. Sequencing relied on a NextSeq 500. Using fastp at Q25 and MiXCR, TCRdb reprocessed the public reads and kept productive beta chains. Every entry covers one CDR3 protein and lists the most common genes and DNA from its rows. The sample contains more than 85,000 distinct CDR3 sequences, approximately 15% of them found a single time. The biggest ten clones account for around 5% of the sample. Sequenced material: whole blood, taken at baseline. The receptor set was obtained from an adult who was a healthcare worker with PCR-confirmed SARS-CoV-2 infection or an uninfected control (not recorded which).

CDR3 amino acids: CASSCTGGIYGYTF. The CDR3 bases are TGTGCCAGCAGCTGTACAGGGGGAATCTATGGCTACACCTTC. The rearrangement links TRBV5-5 to TRBJ1-2; 8 bases align to TRBD1. CDR1 is SGHKS, CDR2 YYEKEE, per germline (reference sequence). The V segment lost 3 bases and the J segment 4 bases; nucleotides outside the gene matches: 5. The CDR3 runs to 14 residues.

As for this clonotype: Given a far larger clone just one base away, this is likely a sequencing read error. The chain couples TRBV19 to TRBJ2-1; D remains ambiguous. The germline CDR1 and CDR2 sequences are LNHDA and SQIVND (reference sequence). The CDR3 is 11 residues long. The chain's CDR3 is CASSMGNEQFF. CDR3 bases: TGTGCCAGCAGTATGGGCAATGAGCAGTTCTTC.

The rearrangement joins TRBV14 to TRBJ2-5; D not resolved. The V end was cut by 2 bases, the J end by 2 bases, with 6 bases between. Germline CDR1 is SGHDN and CDR2 is FVKESK. The CDR3 is 13 residues long. The CDR3 reads CASSQQMQETQYF. Here the CDR3 DNA reads TGTGCCAGCAGCCAACAGATGCAAGAGACCCAGTACTTC.

This clonotype has only a few counts. V gene TRBV27 combines with J gene TRBJ2-2; D perhaps matches TRBD1 (6 bases). The V gene lost 6 bases and the J gene lost 5 bases, with 25 bases spanning the gap. Germline values: CDR1 MNHEY, CDR2 SMNVEV (reference sequence). The CDR3 consists of 18 residues. CDR3 in amino acids: CASRWGPPSGSGTGELFF. CDR3 DNA: TGTGCCAGCAGATGGGGGCCCCCCTCCGGGTCGGGAACCGGGGAGCTGTTTTTT.

The genes are TRBV27 and TRBJ2-3; D unresolved. The germline V gene has CDR1 MNHEY and CDR2 SMNVEV (reference sequence). The V gene lost 5 bases and the J gene lost 2 bases, with 14 bases spanning the gap. This CDR3 region has 15 residues. The CDR3 region has the DNA TGTGCCAGCAGTGTTGGGCGGACCAACACAGATACGCAGTATTTT. Translation gives CASSVGRTNTDTQYF.

This clonotype showed up just a few times. The chain recombines TRBV5-5 with TRBJ2-3; 7 bases are a match to TRBD1. V dropped 2 bases and J dropped 4; count of bases not matched to a gene: 13. The CDR3 runs 17 residues. Germline V CDR1 and CDR2: SGHKS, YYEKEE (reference sequence). CDR3 DNA sequence: TGTGCCAGCAGCTTTCACGGACAGGATCCGTTAGCAGATACGCAGTATTTT. This translates into CASSFHGQDPLADTQYF.

V usage is TRBV20-1 and J usage is TRBJ2-2; D not resolved. Germline V gives CDR1 DFQATT, CDR2 SNEGSKA (reference sequence). The length of the CDR3 is 11 residues. Trimming removed 2 bases from V and 5 bases from J, with 3 bases in between. This chain's CDR3 is CSARKTGELFF. In DNA form, the CDR3 reads TGCAGTGCTAGAAAAACCGGGGAGCTGTTTTTT.

V usage is TRBV12-3 or TRBV12-4 and J usage is TRBJ1-1, with D uncertain. CDR3 size: 12 residues. Trimming removed 4 bases at V and 3 bases at J, with 6 bases between. CDR3 sequence (DNA): TGTGCCAGCAGTTCGGTTGACACTGAAGCTTTCTTT. Amino acids: CASSSVDTEAFF.

This clonotype was seen at least ten times. The chain couples TRBV4-1 to TRBJ2-3; the D gene is possibly TRBD1 (6 bases). Trimming left V 0 bases short and J 4 bases short, with 17 bases between. Germline-derived CDR1 and CDR2 are MGHRA and YSYEKL. This CDR3 comprises 17 residues. CDR3 nucleotide sequence: TGCGCCAGCAGCCAAGAATTTACCAGGGGCTGGCCAGATACGCAGTATTTT. Protein product: CASSQEFTRGWPDTQYF.

This clonotype has only a few counts. The chain is built from TRBV3-1 and TRBJ1-1; D is perhaps TRBD1 (5 bases). V lost 1 base to trimming and J lost 4 bases, with 13 bases between them. This CDR3 has 15 residues. CDR1 LGHDT and CDR2 YNNKEL come from the germline V gene (reference sequence). DNA of the CDR3: TGTGCCAGCAGCCAAGGCCTTCACCAGGGCACTGAAGCTTTCTTT. Amino acids: CASSQGLHQGTEAFF.

This clonotype was recorded a few times. The V and J genes are TRBV12-3 or TRBV12-4 and TRBJ2-5; D gene ambiguous. CDR3 length equals 11 residues. V lost 5 bases and J 5 bases, leaving 6 bases between the germline ends. CDR3 DNA sequence: TGTGCCAGCAGTCAATCGGAGACCCAGTACTTC. It encodes CASSQSETQYF.

V and J are TRBV15 and TRBJ2-1, with D unclear. The CDR3 is 14 amino acids. The V and J ends lost 4 bases and 6 bases respectively, with 13 bases between them. Germline V gives CDR1 LNHNV, CDR2 YYDKDF (reference sequence). CDR3 protein: CATSIQGPPNEQFF. Written as DNA, the CDR3 is TGTGCCACCAGCATACAAGGACCACCCAATGAGCAGTTCTTC.

The chain joins TRBV9 to TRBJ2-4; 9 nucleotides agree with TRBD2. V gave up 4 bases and J gave up 7 bases; unmatched junction bases: 6. Germline CDR1 SGDLS, CDR2 YYNGEE. This CDR3 is built from 14 residues. The CDR3 nucleotides are TGTGCCAGCAGCCTCCGGACTAGCGATAACATTCAGTACTTC. Its protein product is CASSLRTSDNIQYF.

The V gene is TRBV4-3, the J gene TRBJ1-5; D remains ambiguous. The V and J ends lost 2 bases and 5 bases respectively, with 7 bases between them. The CDR3 length is 13 residues. In germline, CDR1 is LGHNA, CDR2 YSLEER. DNA of the CDR3: TGCGCCAGCAGCCAATCCAGATATCAGCCCCAGCATTTT. Its translation is CASSQSRYQPQHF.

The chain has TRBV6-2 or TRBV6-3 and TRBJ2-7, with 7 bases fitting TRBD1. Trimming at V came to 7 bases and at J to 2 bases, leaving 2 bases not matched to a gene. The germline CDR1 and CDR2 sequences are MNHEY and SVGEGT. The CDR3 extends over 12 amino acids. The CDR3 bases are TGTGCCAGCACGACAGGGCCCTACGAGCAGTACTTC. It encodes CASTTGPYEQYF.

This clonotype was seen at least ten times. V gene TRBV11-2 combines with J gene TRBJ2-7; 7 positions match TRBD1. CDR1 and CDR2 (germline): SGHAT, FQNNGV. The CDR3 totals 14 residues. The V gene end was trimmed by 3 bases and the J gene end by 2 bases; junction bases not matched to a gene: 4. The CDR3 region is CASSLGQTTYEQYF. The CDR3, as DNA: TGTGCCAGCAGCTTGGGACAGACAACCTACGAGCAGTACTTC.

This clonotype was detected once. V usage is TRBV6-5 and J usage is TRBJ1-6; D gene ambiguous. Germline V gives CDR1 MNHEY, CDR2 SVGAGI. Trimming left V 3 bases short and J 5 bases short, with 11 bases between. The CDR3 is 15 residues long. The CDR3 sequence is CASSYDHSDNSPLHF. CDR3 in DNA: TGTGCCAGCAGTTATGACCACAGTGATAATTCACCCCTCCACTTT.

A few counts support this clonotype. The chain is built from TRBV7-9 and TRBJ1-1, with D hard to call. This CDR3 comprises 12 residues. V gave up 5 bases and J gave up 10 bases, with 14 bases separating them. Germline assignment: CDR1 SEHNR and CDR2 FQNEAQ (reference sequence). In DNA form, the CDR3 reads TGTGCCAGCAGCCCCCAATCCGTGGGAGCTTTCTTT. Its protein is CASSPQSVGAFF.

The J gene is TRBJ1-5, the V gene TRBV12-3 or TRBV12-4; no firm D call. The CDR3 loop spans 13 amino acids. Trimming shortened V by 0 bases and J by 6 bases, and 6 bases separated the two germline ends. CDR3 sequence (DNA): TGTGCCAGCAGTTTAGCGCGGGGTCAGCCCCAGCATTTT. Residues: CASSLARGQPQHF.

This clonotype occurred a few times. The CDR3: CASSPLGLYGYTF. CDR3 in DNA: TGTGCCAGCAGTCCCCTGGGCCTATATGGCTACACCTTC. This chain uses TRBV6-6 with TRBJ1-2; D gene uncertain. Germline loops: CDR1 MNHNY, CDR2 SVGAGI (reference sequence). The CDR3 covers 13 residues. V dropped 5 bases and J dropped 5 bases, with 12 bases sitting between them.